This TCR beta chain is drawn from a study of tumor and adjacent non-tumor tissue in lung cancer. As for the study in general: Aged about 31 to 76 years, patients included roughly eleven men and a few women with stage I to III disease.

Regarding the study as a whole: Compared with tumor, normal lung showed significantly lower TCR diversity. Normal lung showed higher cumulative top 100 clone frequency than tumor.

TCRbeta libraries were built with three rounds of nested PCR, modified from ARM-PCR. Using its own MiXCR run on the multiplex PCR reads, TCRdb lists one record per CDR3 protein. The data show over 130,000 distinct CDR3 sequences, approximately 72% seen once. The template was RNA from unsorted bulk tissue. This clonotype was counted a few times. Its antigen is as yet unknown. V lost 7 bases, J lost 0 bases, and 3 bases stayed unmatched. This CDR3 has 14 residues. Sequenced: lung tumor tissue. This chain uses TRBV12-3 or TRBV12-4 with TRBJ2-1; TRBD1 matches 7 bases. The clonotype originates from a man aged 55 to 70 with small cell lung cancer. The CDR3 DNA follows: TGTGCCAGCACCCGGACAGGCTCCTACAATGAGCAGTTCTTC. Encoded protein: CASTRTGSYNEQFF.